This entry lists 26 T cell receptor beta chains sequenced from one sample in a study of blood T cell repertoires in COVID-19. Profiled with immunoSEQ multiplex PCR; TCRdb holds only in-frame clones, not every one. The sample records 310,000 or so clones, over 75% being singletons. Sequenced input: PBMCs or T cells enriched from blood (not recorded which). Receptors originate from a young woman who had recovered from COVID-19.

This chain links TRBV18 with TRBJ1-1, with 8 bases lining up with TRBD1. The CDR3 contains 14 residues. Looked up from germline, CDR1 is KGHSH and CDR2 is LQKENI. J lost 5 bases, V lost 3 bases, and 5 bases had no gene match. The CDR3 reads CASSPNQGATEAFF. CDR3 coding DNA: TGTGCCAGCTCACCGAACCAGGGGGCAACTGAAGCTTTCTTT.

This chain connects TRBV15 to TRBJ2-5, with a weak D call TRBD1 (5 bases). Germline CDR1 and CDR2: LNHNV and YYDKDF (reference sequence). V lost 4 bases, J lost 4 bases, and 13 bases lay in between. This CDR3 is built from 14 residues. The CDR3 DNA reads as TGTGCCACCAGCACTAGACAGTCTCGAGAGACCCAGTACTTC. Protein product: CATSTRQSRETQYF.

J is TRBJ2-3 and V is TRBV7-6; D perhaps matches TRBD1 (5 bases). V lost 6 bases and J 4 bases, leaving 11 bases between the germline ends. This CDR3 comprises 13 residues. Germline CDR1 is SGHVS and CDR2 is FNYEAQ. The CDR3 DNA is TGTGCCAGCAGTAGGGTGGGGCCAGATACGCAGTATTTT. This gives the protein CASSRVGPDTQYF. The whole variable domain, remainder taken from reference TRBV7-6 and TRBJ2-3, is GAGVSQSPRYKVTKRGQDVALRCDPISGHVSLYWYRQALGQGPEFLTYFNYEAQQDKSGLPNDRFSAERPEGSISTLTIQRTEQRDSAMYRCASSRVGPDTQYFGPGTRLTVL.

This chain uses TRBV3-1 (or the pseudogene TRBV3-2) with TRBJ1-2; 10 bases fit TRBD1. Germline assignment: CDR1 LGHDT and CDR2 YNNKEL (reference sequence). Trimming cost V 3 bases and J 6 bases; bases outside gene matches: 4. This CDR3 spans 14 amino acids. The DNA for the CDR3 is TGTGCCAGCAGCCAGACCGACAGGGGGCATGGCTACACCTTC. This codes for CASSQTDRGHGYTF.

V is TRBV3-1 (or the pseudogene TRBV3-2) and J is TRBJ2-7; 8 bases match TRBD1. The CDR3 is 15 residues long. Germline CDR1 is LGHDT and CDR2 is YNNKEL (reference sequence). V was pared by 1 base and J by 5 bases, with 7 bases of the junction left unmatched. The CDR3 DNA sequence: TGTGCCAGCAGCCAAGTGTCGGCAGGGGGCAACGAGCAGTACTTC. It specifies CASSQVSAGGNEQYF.

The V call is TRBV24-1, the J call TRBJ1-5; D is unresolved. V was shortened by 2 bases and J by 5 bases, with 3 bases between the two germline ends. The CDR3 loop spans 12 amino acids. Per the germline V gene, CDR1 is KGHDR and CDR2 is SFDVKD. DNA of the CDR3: TGTGCCACCAGTGATTCTTATCAGCCCCAGCATTTT. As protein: CATSDSYQPQHF.

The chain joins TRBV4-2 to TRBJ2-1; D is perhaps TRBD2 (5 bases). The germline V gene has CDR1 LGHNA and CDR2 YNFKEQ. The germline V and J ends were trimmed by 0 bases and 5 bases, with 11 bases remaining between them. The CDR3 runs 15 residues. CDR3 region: CASSQEWTSNNEQFF. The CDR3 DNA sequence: TGTGCCAGCAGCCAAGAATGGACTTCGAACAATGAGCAGTTCTTC.

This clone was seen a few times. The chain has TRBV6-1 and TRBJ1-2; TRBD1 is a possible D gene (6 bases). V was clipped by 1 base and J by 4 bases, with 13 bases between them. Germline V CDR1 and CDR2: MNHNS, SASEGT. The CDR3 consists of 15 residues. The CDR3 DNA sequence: TGTGCCAGCAGTGAAGGCCCTACAGGGACCTATGGCTACACCTTC. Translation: CASSEGPTGTYGYTF.

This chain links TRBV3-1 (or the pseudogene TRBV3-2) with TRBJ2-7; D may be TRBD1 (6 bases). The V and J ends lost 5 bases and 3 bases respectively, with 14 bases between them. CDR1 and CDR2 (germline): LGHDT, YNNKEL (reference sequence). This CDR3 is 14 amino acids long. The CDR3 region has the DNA TGTGCCAGCAGCTCCCCCGGGACACTCTACGAGCAGTACTTC. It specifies CASSSPGTLYEQYF.

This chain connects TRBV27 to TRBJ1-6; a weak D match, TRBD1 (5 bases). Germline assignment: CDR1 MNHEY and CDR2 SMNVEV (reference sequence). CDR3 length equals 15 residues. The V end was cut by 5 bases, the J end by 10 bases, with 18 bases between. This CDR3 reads CASSPRVDVRSPLHF. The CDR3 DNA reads TGTGCCAGCAGTCCCAGGGTTGACGTAAGGTCACCCCTCCACTTT.

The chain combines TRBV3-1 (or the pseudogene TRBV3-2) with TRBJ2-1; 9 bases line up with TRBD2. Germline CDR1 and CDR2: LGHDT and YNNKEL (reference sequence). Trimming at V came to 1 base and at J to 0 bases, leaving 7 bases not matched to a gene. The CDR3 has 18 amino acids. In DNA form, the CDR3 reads TGTGCCAGCAGCCAAGTTTTGGCTAGCGGGATCTCCTACAATGAGCAGTTCTTC. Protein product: CASSQVLASGISYNEQFF.

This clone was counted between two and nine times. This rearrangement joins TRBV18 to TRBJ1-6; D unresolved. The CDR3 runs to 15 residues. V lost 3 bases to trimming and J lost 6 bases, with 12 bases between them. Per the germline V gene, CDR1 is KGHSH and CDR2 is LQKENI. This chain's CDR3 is CASSPEEGSNSPLHF. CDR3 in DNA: TGTGCCAGCTCACCGGAGGAGGGTTCTAATTCACCCCTCCACTTT.

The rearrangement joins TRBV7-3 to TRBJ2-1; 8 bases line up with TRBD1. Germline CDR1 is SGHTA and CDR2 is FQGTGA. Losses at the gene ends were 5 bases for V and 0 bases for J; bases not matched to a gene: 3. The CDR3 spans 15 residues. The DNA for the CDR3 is TGTGCCAGCAGCGCCGGGACAGGCTCCTACAATGAGCAGTTCTTC. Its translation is CASSAGTGSYNEQFF.

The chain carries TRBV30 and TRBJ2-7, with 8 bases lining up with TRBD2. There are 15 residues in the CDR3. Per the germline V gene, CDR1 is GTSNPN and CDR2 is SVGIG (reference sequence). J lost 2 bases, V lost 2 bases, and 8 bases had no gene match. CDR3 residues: CAWSSGPGLAYEQYF. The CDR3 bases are TGTGCCTGGAGTTCGGGACCGGGACTAGCCTACGAGCAGTACTTC.

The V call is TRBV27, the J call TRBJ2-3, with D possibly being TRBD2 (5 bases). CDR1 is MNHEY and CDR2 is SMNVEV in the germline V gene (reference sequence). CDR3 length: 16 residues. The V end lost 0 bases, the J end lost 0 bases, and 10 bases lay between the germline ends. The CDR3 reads CASSLSWRVSTDTQYF. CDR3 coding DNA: TGTGCCAGCAGTTTATCTTGGCGGGTTAGCACAGATACGCAGTATTTT.

The CDR3 coding sequence is TGTGCCAGCTCACCACTCGACATCCCTGGGTACAATGAGCAGTTCTTC. It encodes CASSPLDIPGYNEQFF. This rearrangement joins TRBV18 to TRBJ2-1; D is undetermined. The CDR3 extends over 16 amino acids. CDR1 and CDR2 (germline): KGHSH, LQKENI. Between the trimmed V and J ends, which lost 1 base and 4 bases, there was a span of 14 bases.

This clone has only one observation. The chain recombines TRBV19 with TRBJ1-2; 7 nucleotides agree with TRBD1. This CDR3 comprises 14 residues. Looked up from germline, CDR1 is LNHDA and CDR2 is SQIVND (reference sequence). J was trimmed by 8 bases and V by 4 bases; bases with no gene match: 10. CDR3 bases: TGTGCCAGTAGTACCCGACAGGGAAGGCCGGGCTACACCTTC. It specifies CASSTRQGRPGYTF.

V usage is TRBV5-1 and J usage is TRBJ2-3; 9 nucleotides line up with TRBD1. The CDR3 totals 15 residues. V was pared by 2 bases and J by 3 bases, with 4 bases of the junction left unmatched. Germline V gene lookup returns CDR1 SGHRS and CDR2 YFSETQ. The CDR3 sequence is CASSFPGQGTDTQYF. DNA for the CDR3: TGCGCCAGCAGCTTCCCGGGACAGGGAACAGATACGCAGTATTTT.

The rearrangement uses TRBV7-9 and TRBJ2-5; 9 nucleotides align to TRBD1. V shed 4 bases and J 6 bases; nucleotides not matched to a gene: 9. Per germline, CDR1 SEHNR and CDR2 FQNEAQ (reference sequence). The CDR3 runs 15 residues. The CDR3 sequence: CASSYYTGGGKTQYF. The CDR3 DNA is TGTGCCAGCAGCTATTACACAGGGGGCGGGAAGACCCAGTACTTC.

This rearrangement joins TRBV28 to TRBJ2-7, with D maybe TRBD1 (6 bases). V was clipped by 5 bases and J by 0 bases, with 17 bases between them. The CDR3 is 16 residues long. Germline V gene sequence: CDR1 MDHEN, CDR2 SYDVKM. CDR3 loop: CASSTWTELNSYEQYF. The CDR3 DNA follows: TGTGCCAGCAGTACCTGGACAGAGCTAAACTCCTACGAGCAGTACTTC.

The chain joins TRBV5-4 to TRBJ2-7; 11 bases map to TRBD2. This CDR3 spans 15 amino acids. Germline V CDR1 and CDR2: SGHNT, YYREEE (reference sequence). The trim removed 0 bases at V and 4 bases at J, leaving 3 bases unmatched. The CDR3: CASSLALAGGYEQYF. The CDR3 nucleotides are TGTGCCAGCAGCTTGGCTCTAGCGGGAGGATACGAGCAGTACTTC.

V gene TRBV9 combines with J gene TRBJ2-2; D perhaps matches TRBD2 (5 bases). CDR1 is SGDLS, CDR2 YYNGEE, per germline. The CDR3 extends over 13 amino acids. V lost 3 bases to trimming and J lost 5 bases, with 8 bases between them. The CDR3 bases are TGTGCCAGCAGCGGAACGGGAACCGGGGAGCTGTTTTTT. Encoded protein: CASSGTGTGELFF.

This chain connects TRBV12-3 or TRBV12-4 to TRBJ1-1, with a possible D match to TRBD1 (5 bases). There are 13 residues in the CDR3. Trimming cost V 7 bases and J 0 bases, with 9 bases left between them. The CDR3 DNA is TGTGCCAGCATAGACAGAGTGAACACTGAAGCTTTCTTT. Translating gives CASIDRVNTEAFF.

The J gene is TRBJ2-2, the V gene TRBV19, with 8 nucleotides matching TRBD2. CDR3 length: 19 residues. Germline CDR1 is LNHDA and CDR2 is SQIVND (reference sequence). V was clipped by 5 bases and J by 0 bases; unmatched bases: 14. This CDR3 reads CASSLRWAGGPANTGELFF. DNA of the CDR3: TGTGCCAGTAGTCTCCGATGGGCGGGAGGTCCTGCGAACACCGGGGAGCTGTTTTTT.

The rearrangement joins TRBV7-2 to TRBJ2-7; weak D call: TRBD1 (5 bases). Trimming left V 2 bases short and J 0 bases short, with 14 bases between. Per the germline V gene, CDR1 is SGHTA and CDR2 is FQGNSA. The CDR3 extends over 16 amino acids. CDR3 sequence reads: CASSLSSRQSSYEQYF. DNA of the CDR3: TGTGCCAGCAGCTTAAGTTCGAGACAGAGCTCCTACGAGCAGTACTTC.

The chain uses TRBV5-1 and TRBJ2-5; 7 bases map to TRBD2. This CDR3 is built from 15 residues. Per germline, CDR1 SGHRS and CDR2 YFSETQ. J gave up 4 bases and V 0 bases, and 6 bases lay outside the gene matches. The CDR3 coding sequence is TGCGCCAGCAGCTTGGATCCGGGGGGAGGAGAGACCCAGTACTTC. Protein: CASSLDPGGGETQYF.